The subject of this entry is one TCR beta chain. This entry belongs to a study of blood T cell repertoires in COVID-19. Whole-study context: Samples came from the United States, Italy and Spain, spanning acute and convalescent COVID-19.

Data came from immunoSEQ multiplex PCR; TCRdb stores just in-frame clones and leaves some out. Of more than 300,000 clones listed, about 93% were seen once; the top ten hold around 3.5%. V lost 5 bases, J lost 8 bases, and 10 bases stayed unmatched. The germline gives CDR1 SEHNR, CDR2 FQNEAQ (reference sequence). CDR3 length: 15 amino acids. The V gene is TRBV7-9, the J gene TRBJ2-1, with 9 positions matching TRBD2. Sequencing was carried out using peripheral blood. The sequence derives from a woman between 18 and 29 years old who had recovered from COVID-19. The DNA of the CDR3 is TGTGCCAGCAGCCCCCTAGCGGGGAAACACGATGAGCAGTTCTTC. Encoded protein: CASSPLAGKHDEQFF.